Listed here are 23 T cell receptor beta chains from one sample, sequenced in a study of T cell responses to AZD1222 COVID-19 vaccine. Generated by immunoSEQ multiplex PCR, the TCRdb table keeps only in-frame clones and is missing some. The sample lists just under 150,000 clones; around 90% were seen once. Sequenced material: peripheral blood, taken 28 days after the second dose of the MenACWY control vaccine. The receptor source for this set is an adult who received the MenACWY meningococcal vaccine as a control.

V is TRBV4-1 and J is TRBJ1-5; unclear D gene. The V end lost 0 bases, the J end lost 5 bases, and 14 bases lay between the germline ends. Germline V lookup: CDR1 MGHRA, CDR2 YSYEKL. The CDR3 has 16 residues. The CDR3 here is CASSQDPGRADQPQHF. The DNA for the CDR3 is TGCGCCAGCAGCCAAGATCCGGGGAGGGCCGATCAGCCCCAGCATTTT.

The rearrangement joins TRBV7-9 to TRBJ2-7; 11 positions agree with TRBD1. The CDR3 covers 15 residues. From germline, CDR1 is SEHNR and CDR2 FQNEAQ (reference sequence). The J segment lost 6 bases and the V segment lost 5 bases, leaving 9 bases of the junction unmatched. The CDR3 DNA reads TGTGCCAGCAGCCTCCTCCCGGGACAGGGGGGCGAGCAGTACTTC. It yields the protein CASSLLPGQGGEQYF.

The chain has TRBV24-1 and TRBJ1-2, with 8 bases aligning to TRBD1. CDR1 and CDR2 from the germline V gene are KGHDR and SFDVKD. V dropped 3 bases and J dropped 8; count of bases not matched to a gene: 7. The CDR3 is made up of 14 amino acids. The CDR3 loop reads CATSDPTDRDGYTF. The CDR3 coding sequence is TGTGCCACCAGTGATCCAACGGACAGGGACGGCTACACCTTC.

V is TRBV29-1 and J is TRBJ1-2; D gene uncertain. This CDR3 contains 12 residues. Germline CDR1 is SQVTM and CDR2 is ANQGSEA. Trimming cost V 0 bases and J 5 bases, with 7 bases left between them. CDR3 nucleotide sequence: TGCAGCGTTGAAGATGAGGAGTATGGCTACACCTTC. Protein product: CSVEDEEYGYTF.

The chain employs TRBV13 and TRBJ2-7, with 7 bases matching TRBD1. Germline V gene data show CDR1 as PRHDT and CDR2 as FYEKMQ (reference sequence). This CDR3 has 13 amino acids. With V trimmed by 5 bases and J by 0 bases, 1 base remained unmatched. CDR3 in amino acids: CASSPGGSYEQYF. DNA of the CDR3: TGTGCCAGCAGCCCAGGGGGCTCCTACGAGCAGTACTTC.

This chain links TRBV7-2 with TRBJ1-1; no reliable D call. The CDR3 spans 15 residues. V was cut by 5 bases and J by 4 bases, with 17 bases left in between. In germline, CDR1 is SGHTA, CDR2 FQGNSA. CDR3 DNA sequence: TGTGCCAGCAGCCCCGCAATGAGGTTAGGCACTGAAGCTTTCTTT. Translating gives CASSPAMRLGTEAFF.

The CDR3 bases are TGTGCCAGCAGTTGGGGGGTACAGGGTGAAGCTTTCTTT. It codes for CASSWGVQGEAFF. The chain employs TRBV6-5 and TRBJ1-1; D may be TRBD1 (6 bases). The V end was cut by 4 bases, the J end by 7 bases, with 13 bases between. CDR3 length: 13 amino acids. Germline V gene lookup returns CDR1 MNHEY and CDR2 SVGAGI.

There are a few counts of this clone. The J gene is TRBJ2-1, the V gene TRBV7-2, with 12 nucleotides matching TRBD2. Trimming took 0 bases from V and 9 from J; bases not matched to a gene: 3. There are 15 residues in the CDR3. Looked up from germline, CDR1 is SGHTA and CDR2 is FQGNSA. The CDR3 region is CASSLARLAGAEQFF. DNA of the CDR3: TGTGCCAGCAGCTTAGCGAGACTAGCGGGAGCTGAGCAGTTCTTC.

The chain recombines TRBV6-2 or TRBV6-3 with TRBJ2-7; D is unresolved. V was pared by 4 bases and J by 1 base, with 11 bases between. Germline CDR1 is MNHEY and CDR2 is SVGEGT. The CDR3 runs 14 residues. The CDR3 sequence: CASSWSATSYEQYF. The DNA of the CDR3 is TGTGCCAGCAGTTGGTCCGCCACATCCTACGAGCAGTACTTC.

This chain uses TRBV24-1 with TRBJ2-1; the D gene is possibly TRBD1 (6 bases). The CDR3 has 15 residues. V was cut by 4 bases and J by 8 bases, with 17 bases left in between. Looked up from germline, CDR1 is KGHDR and CDR2 is SFDVKD. CDR3 residues: CATSDGASTGHEQFF. Here the CDR3 DNA reads TGTGCCACCAGTGACGGCGCCTCGACAGGTCATGAGCAGTTCTTC.

This chain links TRBV5-1 with TRBJ1-2; no clear D gene. Per germline, CDR1 SGHRS and CDR2 YFSETQ. This CDR3 contains 15 residues. Trimming took off 0 bases at V and 1 base at J, with 10 bases between the two ends. This CDR3 reads CASSLVPGGNYGYTF. The CDR3 DNA is TGCGCCAGCAGCTTGGTCCCGGGAGGTAACTATGGCTACACCTTC.

V is TRBV9 and J is TRBJ2-5; TRBD2 might be the D (6 bases). The V and J ends lost 0 bases and 1 base respectively, with 10 bases between them. Germline V gene data show CDR1 as SGDLS and CDR2 as YYNGEE. The CDR3 is 15 residues long. This CDR3 reads CASSVATGLQETQYF. The CDR3 region has the DNA TGTGCCAGCAGCGTAGCTACGGGACTCCAAGAGACCCAGTACTTC.

The rearrangement links TRBV15 to TRBJ1-1; D is unresolved. Trimming pared 8 bases from V and 4 bases from J, leaving 8 bases between. The CDR3 length is 11 residues. Germline V CDR1 and CDR2: LNHNV, YYDKDF (reference sequence). The DNA of the CDR3 is TGTGCCACCGGTCTCGGCACTGAAGCTTTCTTT. Its translation is CATGLGTEAFF.

The V gene is TRBV4-2, the J gene TRBJ1-5; 7 bases agree with TRBD1. Germline V gene sequence: CDR1 LGHNA, CDR2 YNFKEQ. This CDR3 spans 15 amino acids. After removal of 2 bases from V and 1 base from J, the junction contained 2 bases not matched to a gene. The CDR3 region has the DNA TGTGCCAGCAGCCAACAGACAGGGAGCAATCAGCCCCAGCATTTT. Protein product: CASSQQTGSNQPQHF.

The rearrangement links TRBV11-1 to TRBJ2-3, with D perhaps TRBD2 (7 bases). Trimming shortened V by 5 bases and J by 2 bases, and 17 bases separated the two germline ends. The CDR3 spans 16 residues. The V gene's germline CDR1 is SGHAT and CDR2 FQDESV (reference sequence). The CDR3: CASSRGGGVPTDTQYF. Written as DNA, the CDR3 is TGTGCCAGCAGCAGGGGGGGAGGAGTCCCCACAGATACGCAGTATTTT.

V usage is TRBV5-6 and J usage is TRBJ1-6, with D perhaps TRBD1 (6 bases). The length of the CDR3 is 15 residues. Trimming cost V 0 bases and J 10 bases, with 14 bases left between them. CDR1 and CDR2 (germline): SGHDT, YYEEEE. In nucleotides, the CDR3 is TGTGCCAGCAGCTTGGAATGGGGGCTGGGGTCACCCCTCCACTTT. Its protein product is CASSLEWGLGSPLHF.

J is TRBJ2-7 and V is TRBV3-1 (or the pseudogene TRBV3-2); D is unresolved. This CDR3 is built from 13 residues. V lost 4 bases to trimming and J lost 2 bases, with 9 bases between them. Looked up from germline, CDR1 is LGHDT and CDR2 is YNNKEL (reference sequence). Here the CDR3 reads CASSPSGPYEQYF. The CDR3 DNA sequence: TGTGCCAGCAGCCCAAGTGGGCCCTACGAGCAGTACTTC.

The rearrangement links TRBV2 to TRBJ1-2, with TRBD1 identical over 10 bases. The germline V gene encodes CDR1 SNHLY and CDR2 FYNNEI. The CDR3 consists of 12 residues. V shed 8 bases, J shed 7 bases, and the junction held 4 bases outside the gene matches. CDR3 DNA sequence: TGTGCCAGCTCCGGGACAGGGGTTGGCTACACCTTC. Translation gives CASSGTGVGYTF.

The V gene is TRBV6-2 or TRBV6-3, the J gene TRBJ2-1; a weak D match, TRBD1 (6 bases). Germline CDR1 reads MNHEY; CDR2 reads SVGEGT. This CDR3 has 17 residues. Deletions cut 5 bases from V and 0 bases from J, with 17 bases between. CDR3 region: CASSTGWGPSSYNEQFF. CDR3 bases: TGTGCCAGCAGTACGGGGTGGGGGCCCAGCTCCTACAATGAGCAGTTCTTC.

The chain employs TRBV6-2 or TRBV6-3 and TRBJ2-6; D assignment may be TRBD1 or TRBD2 (6 bases each). CDR3 length: 16 residues. The V gene's germline CDR1 is MNHEY and CDR2 SVGEGT. Trimming took off 6 bases at V and 4 bases at J, with 16 bases between the two ends. CDR3 sequence: CASSLRGEYGANVLTF. CDR3 nucleotide sequence: TGTGCCAGCAGCCTTAGGGGGGAGTACGGGGCCAACGTCCTGACTTTC.

The V gene is TRBV28, the J gene TRBJ2-3; 8 bases match TRBD2. V dropped 2 bases and J dropped 0; count of bases not matched to a gene: 7. Germline lookup yields CDR1 MDHEN and CDR2 SYDVKM. This CDR3 has 17 residues. The CDR3 here is CASSLGASGLSTDTQYF. Written as DNA, the CDR3 is TGTGCCAGCAGTTTAGGGGCTAGCGGGCTCAGCACAGATACGCAGTATTTT. Full variable domain (rest looked up from reference TRBV28 and TRBJ2-3): DVKVTQSSRYLVKRTGEKVFLECVQDMDHENMFWYRQDPGLGLRLIYFSYDVKMKEKGDIPEGYSVSREKKERFSLILESASTNQTSMYLCASSLGASGLSTDTQYFGPGTRLTVL.

The genes are TRBV7-2 and TRBJ2-3; D may correspond to TRBD1 or TRBD2 (5 bases each). Germline CDR1 and CDR2: SGHTA and FQGNSA. Trimming left V 5 bases short and J 1 base short, with 10 bases between. The CDR3 has 14 residues. The DNA of the CDR3 is TGTGCCAGCAGCCAAATGGGGGGCACAGATACGCAGTATTTT. This encodes CASSQMGGTDTQYF.

The chain couples TRBV7-3 to TRBJ2-1; TRBD2 aligns across 7 bases. This CDR3 comprises 17 residues. Trimming cost V 1 base and J 0 bases; bases outside gene matches: 6. Germline assignment: CDR1 SGHTA and CDR2 FQGTGA. The CDR3 reads CASSLRTSDHSYNEQFF. The CDR3 bases are TGTGCCAGCAGCTTAAGAACTAGCGACCACTCCTACAATGAGCAGTTCTTC.